This TCR beta chain was retrieved from a study of cytomegalovirus exposure and HLA in healthy donors. Overall study context: The same platform used for the approximately 670 first-cohort repertoires was also used for the approximately 120 validation repertoires, as a later analysis reported.

As concerns this clone: Its antigen is unidentified.

Assay used: immunoSEQ multiplex PCR; TCRdb lists only in-frame clones, some missing. The table lists 95,000 to 150,000 clones, 85% to 95% of them singletons. Findings and caveats of the study: Through in vitro validation, three CMV-associated chains were shown to be specific for CMV antigens. Most TCR sequences proved rare, with some public TCRs found in many donors.

Germline V CDR1 and CDR2: MNHEY, SVGAGI. The CDR3 loop spans 14 amino acids. Trimming took off 7 bases at V and 1 base at J, with 14 bases between the two ends. The TCR sequence derives from a woman younger than 35 in good health and CMV-seronegative. The specimen was PBMCs. V and J are TRBV6-5 and TRBJ2-7, with a tentative D call TRBD1 (5 bases). The CDR3 loop reads CASTKTTGSYEQYF. For the CDR3, the DNA is TGTGCCAGCACCAAAACTACAGGATCCTACGAGCAGTACTTC.